Listed here are 32 T cell receptor beta chains from one sample, sequenced in a study of beta chain features in type 1 diabetes. Of the isolated RNA, all was reverse transcribed, and so the sequenced material was expressed TCRB transcripts. Using immunoSEQ multiplex PCR, the repertoire was profiled, and TCRdb retains in-frame clones only, with some absent. The sample has more than 95,000 clones, roughly 28% seen once. No antigens are known for them. Findings and caveats of the study: Moderate but significant shortening of TCRB CDR3s was recorded in all four CD4+ subsets from Type 1 diabetes patients.

Sequenced input: central memory CD4+ T cells from blood. The receptors originated from a woman younger than 35 with type 1 diabetes.

This clone came up once. The sample has other DNA sequences that encode this CDR3 too. J is TRBJ2-2 and V is TRBV19; D perhaps matches TRBD2 (6 bases). Deletions cut 1 base from V and 3 bases from J, with 9 bases between. Germline V gives CDR1 LNHDA, CDR2 SQIVND (reference sequence). CDR3 length: 15 residues. CDR3 bases: TGTGCCAGTAGTATAGGGGGGAGGTACACCGGGGAGCTGTTTTTT. It translates to CASSIGGRYTGELFF. Looking up the rest from reference TRBV19 and TRBJ2-2 gives the full variable domain: DGGITQSPKYLFRKEGQNVTLSCEQNLNHDAMYWYRQDPGQGLRLIYYSQIVNDFQKGDIAEGYSVSREKKESFPLTVTSAQKNPTAFYLCASSIGGRYTGELFFGEGSRLTVL.

Details on this clone: Other nucleotide sequences from this sample produce the same CDR3. This chain joins TRBV10-3 and TRBJ1-2, with TRBD1 identical over 7 bases. The germline gives CDR1 ENHRY, CDR2 SYGVKD. The CDR3 is 14 residues long. With V trimmed by 6 bases and J by 0 bases, 4 bases remained unmatched. The CDR3 is CAISATGTNYGYTF. Written as DNA, the CDR3 is TGTGCCATCAGCGCGACAGGGACTAACTATGGCTACACCTTC.

This clone was seen a handful of times. The chain recombines TRBV5-6 with TRBJ2-7; 7 bases fit TRBD1. This CDR3 has 12 residues. V shed 2 bases, J shed 4 bases, and the junction held 0 bases outside the gene matches. From germline, CDR1 is SGHDT and CDR2 YYEEEE. The chain's CDR3 is CASSLQGYEQYV. Written as DNA, the CDR3 is TGTGCCAGCAGCTTACAGGGGTACGAGCAGTACGTC.

The CDR3 loop is CASSARDTRILYGYTF. CDR3 sequence (DNA): TGTGCCAGCAGTGCCCGGGACACCCGCATCCTCTATGGCTACACCTTC. This sequence joins TRBV25-1 and TRBJ1-2, with D possibly matching TRBD1 (6 bases). The ends were cut back, 4 bases at V and 4 bases at J, with 19 bases in the middle. The CDR3 is 16 amino acids. Germline values: CDR1 MGHDK, CDR2 SYGVNS.

The gene calls are TRBV7-9 and TRBJ2-7; the D gene is possibly TRBD2 (6 bases). CDR3 length: 15 residues. The V end lost 5 bases, the J end lost 1 base, and 15 bases lay between the germline ends. Germline V gene data show CDR1 as SEHNR and CDR2 as FQNEAQ (reference sequence). CDR3 nucleotide sequence: TGTGCCAGCAGCCCACGGGACTCTCCGTCCTACGAGCAGTACGTC. Encoded protein: CASSPRDSPSYEQYV.

The chain has TRBV2 and TRBJ1-2; 7 bases fit TRBD1. The CDR3 has 15 amino acids. J lost 4 bases, V lost 0 bases, and 5 bases had no gene match. Germline loops: CDR1 SNHLY, CDR2 FYNNEI. The CDR3 nucleotides are TGTGCCAGCAGTGAAGCTGGGAACAGGGGCTATGGCTACACCTTC. This codes for CASSEAGNRGYGYTF.

This clone was observed a few times. J is TRBJ2-1 and V is TRBV5-1, with 12 bases fitting TRBD2. J gave up 9 bases and V 2 bases, and 9 bases lay outside the gene matches. CDR3 length: 16 residues. CDR1 and CDR2 (germline): SGHRS, YFSETQ. Here the CDR3 reads CASSFQTSGSVGEQFF. The CDR3 DNA sequence: TGCGCCAGCAGCTTCCAGACTAGCGGGAGTGTCGGTGAGCAGTTCTTC.

The J gene is TRBJ1-4, the V gene TRBV7-9, with D maybe TRBD1 (5 bases). From germline, CDR1 is SEHNR and CDR2 FQNEAQ (reference sequence). This CDR3 contains 14 residues. V shed 5 bases and J shed 8 bases, with 15 bases lying between them. Written as DNA, the CDR3 is TGTGCCAGCAGCCTTCCTAGGGGAGGGGAAAAACTGTTTTTT. Translating it yields CASSLPRGGEKLFF.

The V call is TRBV5-1, the J call TRBJ2-1; 11 bases are shared with TRBD2. Germline CDR1 SGHRS, CDR2 YFSETQ. This CDR3 has 13 residues. J lost 6 bases, V lost 7 bases, and 3 bases had no gene match. The CDR3 DNA reads TGCGCCAGCGGACTAGCGGGTAGCAATGAGCAGTTCTTC. Its protein is CASGLAGSNEQFF.

This chain joins TRBV2 and TRBJ2-7; 9 bases match TRBD1. Per the germline V gene, CDR1 is SNHLY and CDR2 is FYNNEI. Losses at the gene ends were 6 bases for V and 3 bases for J; bases not matched to a gene: 6. This CDR3 has 14 residues. In DNA form, the CDR3 reads TGTGCCAGCAGGCCGACAGGGGGGGGCTACGAGCAGTACTTC. It specifies CASRPTGGGYEQYF.

V is TRBV30 and J is TRBJ2-3; 11 bases are a match to TRBD2. Germline trimming cut 3 bases from V and 6 bases from J; bases unmatched to any gene: 11. Germline CDR1 is GTSNPN and CDR2 is SVGIG (reference sequence). This CDR3 contains 16 residues. CDR3 loop: CAWSRQGSGRGDTQYF. CDR3 DNA sequence: TGTGCCTGGAGCCGGCAGGGTAGCGGGAGGGGGGATACGCAGTATTTT. The full variable domain, its missing parts supplied by reference TRBV30 and TRBJ2-3, is SQTIHQWPATLVQPVGSPLSLECTVEGTSNPNLYWYRQAAGRGLQLLFYSVGIGQISSEVPQNLSASRPQDRQFILSSKKLLLSDSGFYLCAWSRQGSGRGDTQYFGPGTRLTVL.

This clone was seen only a few times. The genes are TRBV7-9 and TRBJ1-4; TRBD1 might be the D (6 bases). The CDR3 loop spans 15 amino acids. The V end lost 3 bases, the J end lost 0 bases, and 8 bases lay between the germline ends. Germline assignment: CDR1 SEHNR and CDR2 FQNEAQ (reference sequence). The CDR3 is CASSLTGATNEKLFF. The CDR3 DNA sequence: TGTGCCAGCAGCTTGACAGGCGCAACTAATGAAAAACTGTTTTTT.

There are a few counts of this clone. The V and J genes are TRBV6-5 and TRBJ2-1, with 9 bases that match TRBD2. J was trimmed by 5 bases and V by 0 bases; bases with no gene match: 5. CDR3 length equals 16 residues. Germline CDR1 is MNHEY and CDR2 is SVGAGI. Here the CDR3 DNA reads TGTGCCAGCAGTTACTCGAGGGTAGCGGGAGACAATGAGCAGTTCTTC. It codes for CASSYSRVAGDNEQFF.

This chain uses TRBV18 with TRBJ1-4; the match to TRBD1 covers 9 bases. Germline V gives CDR1 KGHSH, CDR2 LQKENI. This CDR3 comprises 15 residues. V shed 5 bases and J 8 bases; nucleotides not matched to a gene: 9. The CDR3 is CASSARDRDREKLFF. The CDR3 bases are TGTGCCAGCTCAGCGAGGGACAGGGACAGAGAAAAACTGTTTTTT.

The sample holds a few counts of this clone. V usage is TRBV10-3 and J usage is TRBJ2-7; 8 bases fit TRBD1. CDR1 and CDR2 (germline): ENHRY, SYGVKD. With 8 bases clipped from V and 7 bases from J, the junction kept 7 bases outside the gene matches. CDR3 size: 12 residues. The CDR3 coding sequence is TGTGCCATCGGGGCAGGGGGCGGGGAGCAGTACTTC. This translates into CAIGAGGGEQYF.

The gene calls are TRBV2 and TRBJ2-7; 8 bases map to TRBD1. The V segment lost 6 bases and the J segment 2 bases; nucleotides outside the gene matches: 3. This CDR3 spans 13 amino acids. Germline CDR1 SNHLY, CDR2 FYNNEI. DNA of the CDR3: TGTGCCAGCAGGATACAGGGGGCCTACGAGCAGTACGTC. This codes for CASRIQGAYEQYV.

This clone came up a few times. The chain combines TRBV6-5 with TRBJ1-4; D is ambiguous. The CDR3 has 13 residues. Per germline, CDR1 MNHEY and CDR2 SVGAGI. Trimming took 7 bases from V and 7 from J, leaving 13 bases between them. CDR3 sequence (DNA): TGTGCCAGCACCTCGGTCCGGTCTGAAAAACTGTTTTTT. It specifies CASTSVRSEKLFF.

The chain couples TRBV30 to TRBJ1-4, with TRBD1 matching over 7 bases. J was trimmed by 6 bases and V by 4 bases; bases with no gene match: 11. The CDR3 contains 15 residues. Per the germline V gene, CDR1 is GTSNPN and CDR2 is SVGIG (reference sequence). This CDR3 reads CAWTPTGRGYEKLFF. In DNA form, the CDR3 reads TGTGCCTGGACCCCCACGGGCAGGGGGTATGAAAAACTGTTTTTT.

The rearrangement joins TRBV4-3 to TRBJ2-1; TRBD2 aligns across 10 bases. The germline CDR1 and CDR2 sequences are LGHNA and YSLEER. V was clipped by 0 bases and J by 7 bases; unmatched bases: 3. This CDR3 is built from 15 residues. In DNA, the CDR3 is TGCGCCAGCAGCCAAGAAGGACTAGCGGCGAATGAGCAGTTCTTC. Protein: CASSQEGLAANEQFF.

The chain is built from TRBV18 and TRBJ1-1; tentative D call: TRBD1 (5 bases). Trimming shortened V by 3 bases and J by 4 bases, and 18 bases separated the two germline ends. The germline CDR1 and CDR2 sequences are KGHSH and LQKENI. The CDR3 is made up of 16 amino acids. CDR3 loop: CASSPTGSMGGTEAFF. CDR3 DNA: TGTGCCAGCTCACCGACCGGTTCCATGGGGGGCACTGAAGCTTTCTTT.

The chain carries TRBV18 and TRBJ2-5, with a possible D match to TRBD2 (7 bases). The V and J ends lost 3 bases and 5 bases respectively, with 13 bases between them. This CDR3 region has 14 residues. Germline CDR1 reads KGHSH; CDR2 reads LQKENI. CDR3 sequence (DNA): TGTGCCAGCTCACCTCAAGGGGGGGCTGAGACCCAGTACTTC. Its translation is CASSPQGGAETQYF.

The chain combines TRBV6-5 with TRBJ2-2, with a possible D match to TRBD2 (6 bases). Germline values: CDR1 MNHEY, CDR2 SVGAGI. The CDR3 length is 14 residues. Between the trimmed V and J ends, which lost 10 bases and 3 bases, there was a span of 15 bases. The CDR3 reads CATHREPYTGELFF. In nucleotides, the CDR3 is TGTGCCACCCACCGGGAGCCATACACCGGGGAGCTGTTTTTT.

Only a few counts were recorded for this clone. The chain links TRBV28 to TRBJ2-6; no clear D gene. Germline lookup yields CDR1 MDHEN and CDR2 SYDVKM. Trimming removed 6 bases from V and 2 bases from J, with 8 bases in between. The CDR3 length is 14 residues. DNA of the CDR3: TGTGCCAGCAGCCCCCCGGCTGGGGCCAACGTCCTGACTTTC. Protein: CASSPPAGANVLTF.

This rearrangement joins TRBV30 to TRBJ2-1, with TRBD2 matching over 8 bases. V lost 3 bases, J lost 0 bases, and 7 bases stayed unmatched. Germline CDR1 is GTSNPN and CDR2 is SVGIG (reference sequence). CDR3 length: 16 residues. DNA of the CDR3: TGTGCCTGGAGCTATGGACTAGCCCGCTCCTACAATGAGCAGTTCTTC. Protein: CAWSYGLARSYNEQFF.

This clone was found a few times. CDR3 nucleotides: TGTGCCAGCAGCCAGTGGCTCGGGGGGCCATATGGCTACACCTTC. Amino acids: CASSQWLGGPYGYTF. V and J are TRBV7-2 and TRBJ1-2; the D gene is possibly TRBD1 (6 bases). Per the germline V gene, CDR1 is SGHTA and CDR2 is FQGNSA. V lost 5 bases and J lost 5, with 18 bases in between. This CDR3 is built from 15 residues.

The genes are TRBV2 and TRBJ2-3; 9 bases fit TRBD2. The junction had 4 bases not matched to a gene; V was cut back by 7 bases and J by 2 bases. CDR3 size: 14 residues. Looked up from germline, CDR1 is SNHLY and CDR2 is FYNNEI. The CDR3 sequence: CASNLAGNTDTQYF. The DNA for the CDR3 is TGTGCCAGCAATCTAGCGGGAAACACAGATACGCAGTATTTT.

This clone was seen more than once but under ten times. The chain combines TRBV29-1 with TRBJ2-6, with 9 nucleotides matching TRBD1. Trimming cost V 4 bases and J 4 bases; bases outside gene matches: 11. Germline V gives CDR1 SQVTM, CDR2 ANQGSEA. The CDR3 contains 17 residues. The CDR3 is CSVVGPGTGSGANVLTF. The CDR3 DNA reads as TGCAGCGTTGTAGGGCCCGGGACAGGGTCCGGGGCCAACGTCCTGACTTTC.

The chain has TRBV28 and TRBJ1-5; possibly TRBD1 for D (5 bases). The germline V and J ends were trimmed by 4 bases and 2 bases, with 9 bases remaining between them. Germline V CDR1 and CDR2: MDHEN, SYDVKM. The CDR3 consists of 14 residues. The CDR3 sequence is CASSWGVGNQPQHF. CDR3 in DNA: TGTGCCAGCAGTTGGGGGGTTGGCAATCAGCCCCAGCATTTT.

V and J are TRBV28 and TRBJ2-5, with 8 bases matching TRBD2. In germline, CDR1 is MDHEN, CDR2 SYDVKM. CDR3 length: 16 amino acids. The trim removed 4 bases at V and 2 bases at J, leaving 9 bases unmatched. CDR3 in DNA: TGTGCCAGCAGTTCCAGCGGGAGATTGGGGCAAGAGACCCAGTACTTC. It specifies CASSSSGRLGQETQYF.

In this sample, this clone turned up a few times. CDR3: CASSLTGLAAGEQYF. CDR3 in DNA: TGTGCCAGCAGCCTAACGGGACTAGCGGCGGGAGAGCAGTACTTC. The chain carries TRBV9 and TRBJ2-7; 11 bases map to TRBD2. Germline assignment: CDR1 SGDLS and CDR2 YYNGEE. The V gene end was trimmed by 4 bases and the J gene end by 7 bases; junction bases not matched to a gene: 10. The length of the CDR3 is 15 residues.

The chain links TRBV5-1 to TRBJ1-4; possibly TRBD1 for D (5 bases). Germline V gives CDR1 SGHRS, CDR2 YFSETQ. The CDR3 extends over 15 amino acids. Trimming pared 0 bases from V and 2 bases from J, leaving 8 bases between. CDR3 sequence: CASSLVGATNEKLFF. DNA of the CDR3: TGCGCCAGCAGCTTGGTAGGGGCGACTAATGAAAAACTGTTTTTT.

The rearrangement joins TRBV30 to TRBJ1-2, with a possible D match to TRBD1 (6 bases). This CDR3 contains 13 residues. V shed 3 bases and J shed 8 bases, with 16 bases lying between them. CDR1 is GTSNPN, CDR2 SVGIG, per germline (reference sequence). In DNA, the CDR3 is TGTGCCTGGAGACAGGTTCTGGGGGCCGGCTACACCTTC. As protein: CAWRQVLGAGYTF.